The next 17 T cell receptor beta chains were all read from a single sample in a study of blood T cell repertoires in COVID-19. TCRdb's copy holds only in-frame clones and misses some; the assay was immunoSEQ multiplex PCR. The repertoire holds some 250,000 clones, with approximately 86% as singletons. Sequenced material: peripheral blood. These receptor sequences come from a woman between 65 and 79 years old with active or convalescent COVID-19.

The chain joins TRBV27 to TRBJ2-7; D unclear. This CDR3 spans 14 amino acids. Germline loops: CDR1 MNHEY, CDR2 SMNVEV (reference sequence). V was cut by 4 bases and J by 5 bases, with 15 bases left in between. DNA of the CDR3: TGTGCCAGCAGTTACCAACTCTCGGGTAACGAGCAGTACTTC. It translates to CASSYQLSGNEQYF.

V is TRBV5-4 and J is TRBJ2-2; D gene ambiguous. Germline assignment: CDR1 SGHNT and CDR2 YYREEE (reference sequence). The length of the CDR3 is 16 residues. V dropped 3 bases and J dropped 2 bases, with 14 bases sitting between them. In DNA, the CDR3 is TGTGCCAGCAGCTATGGCCCTTTCTCTAACACCGGGGAGCTGTTTTTT. Its protein product is CASSYGPFSNTGELFF. The variable domain in full, with the rest retrieved from reference TRBV5-4 and TRBJ2-2, is ETGVTQSPTHLIKTRGQQVTLRCSSQSGHNTVSWYQQALGQGPQFIFQYYREEENGRGNFPPRFSGLQFPNYSSELNVNALELDDSALYLCASSYGPFSNTGELFFGEGSRLTVL.

V and J are TRBV18 and TRBJ1-2; D is unresolved. Trimming cost V 0 bases and J 3 bases, with 11 bases left between them. Germline CDR1 is KGHSH and CDR2 is LQKENI. This CDR3 has 15 amino acids. CDR3: CASSPPRARDYGYTF. The CDR3 coding sequence is TGTGCCAGCTCACCACCGCGGGCGCGGGACTATGGCTACACCTTC.

V and J are TRBV10-2 and TRBJ1-1; 11 bases fit TRBD1. The ends lost 6 bases at V and 4 bases at J; junction bases unmatched: 1. Germline CDR1 is WSHSY and CDR2 is SAAADI. The CDR3 length is 13 residues. The CDR3 loop is CASSGQGATEAFF. The CDR3 DNA is TGCGCCAGCAGCGGACAGGGGGCCACTGAAGCTTTCTTT.

The rearrangement links TRBV7-8 to TRBJ1-1; D perhaps matches TRBD1 (6 bases). Germline CDR1 is SGHVS and CDR2 is FQNEAQ. V shed 5 bases and J shed 0 bases, with 10 bases lying between them. The CDR3 extends over 14 amino acids. The CDR3 loop reads CASSPRTVNTEAFF. The CDR3 nucleotides are TGTGCCAGCAGCCCGAGGACAGTGAACACTGAAGCTTTCTTT.

The chain joins TRBV7-2 to TRBJ2-7; D possibly corresponds to TRBD1 (6 bases). V was clipped by 5 bases and J by 6 bases, with 17 bases between them. The CDR3 spans 14 residues. Looked up from germline, CDR1 is SGHTA and CDR2 is FQGNSA. The CDR3 DNA is TGTGCCAGCAGCCCTCCTTCCAGGGGTGGCGAGCAGTACTTC. Amino acid sequence: CASSPPSRGGEQYF.

This chain uses TRBV19 with TRBJ1-5; 8 positions agree with TRBD1. V lost 5 bases and J lost 4; bases outside the gene matches: 1. Looked up from germline, CDR1 is LNHDA and CDR2 is SQIVND (reference sequence). The CDR3 length is 13 residues. CDR3 DNA: TGTGCCAGTAGTCGACAGGGGAATCAGCCCCAGCATTTT. It encodes CASSRQGNQPQHF.

This clone was seen more than once but under ten times. The same CDR3 also results from other DNA sequences found in this sample. The genes are TRBV15 and TRBJ2-1; D might be TRBD2 (6 bases). The length of the CDR3 is 16 residues. Trimming shortened V by 0 bases and J by 4 bases, and 13 bases separated the two germline ends. CDR1 and CDR2 (germline): LNHNV, YYDKDF (reference sequence). The CDR3 sequence: CATSRERPGSYNEQFF. The DNA for the CDR3 is TGTGCCACCAGCAGAGAACGTCCCGGGAGTTACAATGAGCAGTTCTTC.

The rearrangement uses TRBV7-2 and TRBJ1-5; tentative D call: TRBD1 (5 bases). CDR3 size: 16 residues. V lost 3 bases and J 2 bases, leaving 14 bases between the germline ends. Looked up from germline, CDR1 is SGHTA and CDR2 is FQGNSA. The CDR3 DNA follows: TGTGCCAGCAGCTTGGCAGGGACTGTGGGCAATCAGCCCCAGCATTTT. Translating gives CASSLAGTVGNQPQHF.

Only one count was recorded for this clone. One end of the junction varies from germline; a read error may be responsible. The rearrangement joins TRBV10-3 to TRBJ1-1; D might be TRBD1 (5 bases). Germline loops: CDR1 ENHRY, CDR2 SYGVKD. This CDR3 has 15 amino acids. The CDR3 DNA is TGTGCCATCACTGAGACAGATCCCATGGGCACTGAAGCTTTCTTT. This translates into CAITETDPMGTEAFF.

The chain couples TRBV19 to TRBJ2-6; tentatively, D is TRBD2 (6 bases). Germline values: CDR1 LNHDA, CDR2 SQIVND (reference sequence). The CDR3 has 13 residues. The V gene lost 10 bases and the J gene lost 4 bases, with 11 bases spanning the gap. In DNA form, the CDR3 reads TGTGCCACTGGGGGGAACGGGGCCAACGTCCTGACTTTC. Amino acids: CATGGNGANVLTF. Full variable domain (missing parts from reference TRBV19 and TRBJ2-6): DGGITQSPKYLFRKEGQNVTLSCEQNLNHDAMYWYRQDPGQGLRLIYYSQIVNDFQKGDIAEGYSVSREKKESFPLTVTSAQKNPTAFYLCATGGNGANVLTFGAGSRLTVL.

The chain has TRBV5-1 and TRBJ2-7; weak D call: TRBD2 (6 bases). Germline CDR1 and CDR2: SGHRS and YFSETQ. This CDR3 is built from 15 residues. With 0 bases removed from V and 7 bases from J, the gap between germline ends came to 17 bases. The CDR3 bases are TGCGCCAGCAGCTTGGACGGTCGGGAGTGGGGGGAGCAGTACTTC. Its protein is CASSLDGREWGEQYF.

This chain uses TRBV21-1 with TRBJ1-2; the table's D call TRBD1 went unverified against the DNA. TRBV21-1 is flagged as a pseudogene. This CDR3 is built from 18 residues. In DNA form, the CDR3 reads TGTGCCAGCAGCAAAAAAATTTTTAAGGGGGTTGACTCCTATGGCTACACCTTC. It is translated as CASSKKIFKGVDSYGYTF.

This clone showed up just a few times. The chain uses TRBV19 and TRBJ2-3, with 12 positions matching TRBD2. Trimming took 3 bases from V and 5 from J; bases not matched to a gene: 6. The CDR3 loop spans 16 amino acids. Germline lookup yields CDR1 LNHDA and CDR2 SQIVND (reference sequence). The DNA for the CDR3 is TGTGCCAGTAGTATCGACCTAGCGGGGGGGAGAGATACGCAGTATTTT. Translation gives CASSIDLAGGRDTQYF.

The chain links TRBV19 to TRBJ2-7; D ambiguous. The CDR3 is 14 residues long. V shed 4 bases and J shed 2 bases, with 12 bases lying between them. CDR1 is LNHDA, CDR2 SQIVND, per germline (reference sequence). This chain's CDR3 is CASSNRGGTYEQYF. The CDR3 coding sequence is TGTGCCAGTAGTAATCGAGGCGGAACCTACGAGCAGTACTTC.

The V gene is TRBV29-1, the J gene TRBJ1-3; D is unclear. The CDR3 runs 15 residues. The V end was cut by 4 bases, the J end by 0 bases, with 13 bases between. CDR1 and CDR2 from the germline V gene are SQVTM and ANQGSEA. CDR3 in amino acids: CSVVYSLGSGNTIYF. The DNA for the CDR3 is TGCAGCGTTGTTTACAGCTTGGGCTCTGGAAACACCATATATTTT.

The V call is TRBV28, the J call TRBJ2-7; TRBD2 aligns across 10 bases. The length of the CDR3 is 16 residues. Germline assignment: CDR1 MDHEN and CDR2 SYDVKM. V shed 2 bases and J 4 bases; nucleotides not matched to a gene: 8. The CDR3 is CASSLHSGGYRYEQYF. In DNA form, the CDR3 reads TGTGCCAGCAGTTTACATAGCGGGGGGTACCGTTACGAGCAGTACTTC.